These T cell receptor beta chains were read from a single sample in a study of OX40 agonist ivuxolimab in advanced cancers. Assay used: immunoSEQ multiplex PCR; TCRdb lists only in-frame clones, some missing. The sample shows roughly 64,000 clones, approximately 90% of them seen only once. The material sequenced was CD4+ or CD8+ T cells sorted from blood, taken in a trial of the OX40 agonist ivuxolimab. The origin of the receptors is an adult with an advanced solid tumor such as melanoma, head and neck, liver or kidney cancer. Both conserved end residues are part of each CDR3. Fields, in order: clone size, D gene, V gene, J gene, CDR3 protein, CDR3 DNA. The D gene is left open where the match is weak. Size is stated for part of the rows, as once, few or many counts, or as a class when the clone is expanded.

abundance: -
d_gene: -
v_gene: TRBV5-1
j_gene: TRBJ1-4
CDR3aa: CASSLEVGVMEKLFF
CDR3nt: TGCGCCAGCAGCTTGGAGGTTGGGGTGATGGAAAAACTGTTTTTT

abundance: -
d_gene: -
v_gene: TRBV18
j_gene: TRBJ2-5
CDR3aa: CASSPMLSGGYETQYF
CDR3nt: TGTGCCAGCTCACCAATGCTGTCGGGGGGCTATGAGACCCAGTACTTC

abundance: -
d_gene: -
v_gene: TRBV18
j_gene: TRBJ1-2
CDR3aa: CASSPLGRTNYGYTF
CDR3nt: TGTGCCAGCTCACCCCTGGGCAGGACTAACTATGGCTACACCTTC

abundance: -
d_gene: TRBD1
v_gene: TRBV4-3
j_gene: TRBJ1-4
CDR3aa: CASSQDWTGGNEKLFF
CDR3nt: TGCGCCAGCAGCCAAGACTGGACAGGGGGCAATGAAAAACTGTTTTTT

abundance: -
d_gene: -
v_gene: TRBV21-1
j_gene: TRBJ1-3
CDR3aa: CASSSTDTSKGNTIYF
CDR3nt: TGTGCCAGCAGCAGTACGGACACATCGAAAGGAAACACCATATATTTT

abundance: -
d_gene: -
v_gene: TRBV27
j_gene: TRBJ1-1
CDR3aa: CASSSTQWDTEAFF
CDR3nt: TGTGCCAGCAGTTCCACACAATGGGACACTGAAGCTTTCTTT

abundance: -
d_gene: -
v_gene: TRBV5-6
j_gene: TRBJ1-1
CDR3aa: CASSLTLNTEAFF
CDR3nt: TGTGCCAGCAGCCTTACTTTGAACACTGAAGCTTTCTTT

abundance: once
d_gene: TRBD2
v_gene: TRBV27
j_gene: TRBJ2-7
CDR3aa: CASSPYQLADEQYF
CDR3nt: TGTGCCAGCAGTCCATACCAACTAGCGGACGAGCAGTACTTC

abundance: -
d_gene: TRBD1
v_gene: TRBV19
j_gene: TRBJ1-2
CDR3aa: CASSLGQGVGYGYTF
CDR3nt: TGTGCCAGTAGTCTGGGACAGGGCGTCGGCTATGGCTACACCTTC

abundance: -
d_gene: TRBD2
v_gene: TRBV2
j_gene: TRBJ2-2
CDR3aa: CASNLPGLAGGIGELFF
CDR3nt: TGTGCCAGCAACCTCCCGGGACTAGCGGGAGGGATCGGGGAGCTGTTTTTT

abundance: -
d_gene: -
v_gene: TRBV7-8
j_gene: TRBJ2-5
CDR3aa: CASSLVVGRGETQYF
CDR3nt: TGTGCCAGCAGCTTAGTAGTAGGCAGGGGAGAGACCCAGTACTTC

abundance: -
d_gene: TRBD2
v_gene: TRBV9
j_gene: TRBJ2-3
CDR3aa: CASSANSGRNTQYF
CDR3nt: TGTGCCAGCAGCGCGAATAGCGGGAGGAATACGCAGTATTTT

abundance: once
d_gene: -
v_gene: TRBV7-9
j_gene: TRBJ2-7
CDR3aa: CASSLVGPPEIEQYF
CDR3nt: TGTGCCAGCAGCTTAGTGGGTCCGCCCGAGATCGAGCAGTACTTC

abundance: -
d_gene: -
v_gene: TRBV5-1
j_gene: TRBJ1-1
CDR3aa: CASSLQGTNTEAFF
CDR3nt: TGCGCCAGCAGCTTGCAGGGGACGAACACTGAAGCTTTCTTT

abundance: few
d_gene: TRBD2
v_gene: TRBV7-2
j_gene: TRBJ2-7
CDR3aa: CASSTRLAGYEQYF
CDR3nt: TGTGCCAGCAGCACCCGACTAGCGGGTTACGAGCAGTACTTC

abundance: -
d_gene: -
v_gene: TRBV4-3
j_gene: TRBJ2-7
CDR3aa: CASSQLEGGDSYEQYF
CDR3nt: TGCGCCAGCAGCCAACTCGAGGGTGGGGATTCCTACGAGCAGTACTTC

abundance: -
d_gene: TRBD2
v_gene: TRBV19
j_gene: TRBJ2-5
CDR3aa: CASSTLLAGQETQYF
CDR3nt: TGTGCCAGTAGTACCTTACTAGCGGGGCAAGAGACCCAGTACTTC

abundance: -
d_gene: -
v_gene: TRBV4-1
j_gene: TRBJ2-1
CDR3aa: CASSQASWGYNEQFF
CDR3nt: TGCGCCAGCAGCCAAGCTAGCTGGGGGTACAATGAGCAGTTCTTC

abundance: -
d_gene: TRBD1
v_gene: TRBV27
j_gene: TRBJ1-4
CDR3aa: CASSLPGTATNEKLFF
CDR3nt: TGTGCCAGCAGTTTACCCGGGACAGCAACTAATGAAAAACTGTTTTTT

abundance: -
d_gene: TRBD2
v_gene: TRBV2
j_gene: TRBJ2-5
CDR3aa: CASSRTSPAETQYF
CDR3nt: TGTGCCAGCAGTAGGACTAGTCCTGCCGAGACCCAGTACTTC

abundance: -
d_gene: -
v_gene: TRBV4-2
j_gene: TRBJ1-5
CDR3aa: CASSPFIGSAIGNQPQHF
CDR3nt: TGTGCCAGCAGCCCCTTTATAGGCTCTGCAATAGGCAATCAGCCCCAGCATTTT

abundance: -
d_gene: -
v_gene: TRBV4-2
j_gene: TRBJ1-1
CDR3aa: CASSQEVGGTEAFF
CDR3nt: TGTGCCAGCAGCCAAGAGGTGGGAGGAACTGAAGCTTTCTTT

abundance: -
d_gene: -
v_gene: TRBV6-5
j_gene: TRBJ1-1
CDR3aa: CASSTPTGTEAFF
CDR3nt: TGTGCCAGCAGTACCCCAACCGGCACTGAAGCTTTCTTT

abundance: -
d_gene: -
v_gene: TRBV5-1
j_gene: TRBJ2-7
CDR3aa: CASSLTTGTYEQYF
CDR3nt: TGCGCCAGCAGCCTAACGACAGGAACCTACGAGCAGTACTTC

abundance: -
d_gene: TRBD2
v_gene: TRBV11-2
j_gene: TRBJ2-2
CDR3aa: CASSSPLAGGPGELFF
CDR3nt: TGTGCCAGCAGCTCCCCGCTAGCGGGAGGGCCCGGGGAGCTGTTTTTT

abundance: -
d_gene: -
v_gene: TRBV19
j_gene: TRBJ1-2
CDR3aa: CASSIFPLPENLKQGKGYGYTF
CDR3nt: TGTGCCAGTAGTATATTCCCCCTACCCGAAAACCTTAAACAGGGTAAGGGCTATGGCTACACCTTC

abundance: once
d_gene: TRBD2
v_gene: TRBV7-2
j_gene: TRBJ2-5
CDR3aa: CASSLSGSPETQYF
CDR3nt: TGTGCCAGCAGCCTTAGCGGGAGCCCCGAGACCCAGTACTTC

abundance: -
d_gene: -
v_gene: TRBV11-3
j_gene: TRBJ2-5
CDR3aa: CASSSEETQYF
CDR3nt: TGTGCCAGCAGCTCAGAAGAGACCCAGTACTTC

abundance: -
d_gene: -
v_gene: TRBV11-2
j_gene: TRBJ2-3
CDR3aa: CASSLDSPTDTQYF
CDR3nt: TGTGCCAGCAGCTTAGATTCTCCGACAGATACGCAGTATTTT

abundance: -
d_gene: -
v_gene: TRBV25-1
j_gene: TRBJ1-1
CDR3aa: CASSRGNTEAFF
CDR3nt: TGTGCCAGCAGTAGGGGGAACACTGAAGCTTTCTTT

abundance: -
d_gene: -
v_gene: TRBV7-9
j_gene: TRBJ2-7
CDR3aa: CASSPLVYEQYF
CDR3nt: TGTGCCAGCAGCCCATTAGTCTACGAGCAGTACTTC

abundance: -
d_gene: -
v_gene: TRBV29-1
j_gene: TRBJ1-1
CDR3aa: CSVGTGNTEAFF
CDR3nt: TGCAGCGTCGGGACGGGAAACACTGAAGCTTTCTTT

abundance: -
d_gene: -
v_gene: TRBV19
j_gene: TRBJ1-2
CDR3aa: CASLRDHFGGYTF
CDR3nt: TGTGCCAGTCTCCGAGATCACTTCGGCGGCTACACCTTC

abundance: -
d_gene: -
v_gene: TRBV18
j_gene: TRBJ2-7
CDR3aa: CASSSGLLAYEQYF
CDR3nt: TGTGCCAGCTCATCGGGACTTTTAGCCTACGAGCAGTACTTC

abundance: -
d_gene: TRBD2
v_gene: TRBV5-1
j_gene: TRBJ2-7
CDR3aa: CASSLGSGSDDNSSYEQYF
CDR3nt: TGCGCCAGCAGCTTGGGTAGCGGGAGCGACGATAACAGCTCCTACGAGCAGTACTTC

abundance: -
d_gene: TRBD2
v_gene: TRBV18
j_gene: TRBJ2-1
CDR3aa: CASSRGLADNEQFF
CDR3nt: TGTGCCAGCTCACGGGGACTAGCGGACAATGAGCAGTTCTTC

abundance: once
d_gene: -
v_gene: TRBV7-8
j_gene: TRBJ2-7
CDR3aa: CASSATQKQYF
CDR3nt: TGTGCCAGCAGCGCTACACAGAAGCAGTACTTC

abundance: -
d_gene: -
v_gene: TRBV4-2
j_gene: TRBJ2-1
CDR3aa: CASSQDRRTLF
CDR3nt: TGTGCCAGCAGCCAAGATCGTCGGACGCTCTTC

abundance: -
d_gene: -
v_gene: TRBV7-7
j_gene: TRBJ2-2
CDR3aa: CASTKGRGDTGELFF
CDR3nt: TGTGCCAGCACCAAAGGCAGGGGTGATACCGGGGAGCTGTTTTTT

abundance: -
d_gene: TRBD2
v_gene: TRBV5-1
j_gene: TRBJ2-1
CDR3aa: CASSLDGLNGLAGRNEQFF
CDR3nt: TGCGCCAGCAGCTTGGATGGATTGAATGGACTAGCGGGGCGGAATGAGCAGTTCTTC

abundance: -
d_gene: -
v_gene: TRBV10-3
j_gene: TRBJ2-7
CDR3aa: CAISESRGTSNEQYF
CDR3nt: TGTGCCATCAGTGAGTCGAGGGGAACCTCCAACGAGCAGTACTTC

abundance: -
d_gene: -
v_gene: TRBV2
j_gene: TRBJ1-1
CDR3aa: CASERDTEAFF
CDR3nt: TGTGCCAGCGAACGAGACACTGAAGCTTTCTTT